This T cell receptor beta chain was retrieved from a study of blood T cells in healthy people across ages. A second PCR, run for roughly 7 to 11 cycles, used a sample-barcoded 5' primer plus a J-beta primer mix. MiXCR was run by TCRdb on the 5' RACE reads, yielding one entry per CDR3 protein. The sample consists of 1.5 million to 2 million distinct CDR3 sequences, 30% to 35% of them appearing once. The length of the CDR3 is 13 residues. The sample providers were healthy Caucasian people from Russia, aged about 6 to 90. Investigators took 8.5 to 10 milliliters of peripheral blood from every donor. The sequence came from a woman in her thirties in good health. The sequenced sample was blood. The V call is TRBV21-1, the J call TRBJ2-7. TRBV21-1 counts as a pseudogene. CDR3 DNA sequence: TGTGCCAGCAGCAAGCAGTTCGGGTACGAGCAGTACTTC. Translated: CASSKQFGYEQYF.